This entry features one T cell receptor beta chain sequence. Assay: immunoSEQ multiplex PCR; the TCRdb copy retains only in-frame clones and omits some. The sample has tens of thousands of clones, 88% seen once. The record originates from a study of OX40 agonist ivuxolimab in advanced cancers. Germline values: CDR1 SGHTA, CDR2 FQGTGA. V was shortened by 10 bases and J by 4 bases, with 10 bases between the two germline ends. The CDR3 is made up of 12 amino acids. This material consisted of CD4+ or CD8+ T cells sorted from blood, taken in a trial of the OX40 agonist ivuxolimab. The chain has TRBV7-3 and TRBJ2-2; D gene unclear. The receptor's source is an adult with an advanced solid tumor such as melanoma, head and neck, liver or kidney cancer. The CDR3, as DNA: TGTGCCACGGCGGAGCTCACCGGGGAGCTGTTTTTT. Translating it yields CATAELTGELFF.